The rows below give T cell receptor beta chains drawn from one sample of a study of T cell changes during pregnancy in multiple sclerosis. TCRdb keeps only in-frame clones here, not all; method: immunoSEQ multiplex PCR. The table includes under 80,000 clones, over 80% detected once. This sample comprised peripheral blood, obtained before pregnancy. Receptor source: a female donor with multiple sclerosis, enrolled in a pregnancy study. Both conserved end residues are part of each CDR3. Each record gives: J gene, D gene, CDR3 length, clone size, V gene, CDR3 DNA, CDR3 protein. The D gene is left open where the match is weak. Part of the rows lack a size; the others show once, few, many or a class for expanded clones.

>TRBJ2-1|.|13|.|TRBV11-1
TGTGCCAGCAGCTTTAAGACAGGTCGGGGGCAGTTCTTC
CASSFKTGRGQFF
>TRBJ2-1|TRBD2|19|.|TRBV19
TGTGCCAGTAGTCTTTCGGGACTAGCGGGTTCGAGCTCCTACAATGAGCAGTTCTTC
CASSLSGLAGSSSYNEQFF
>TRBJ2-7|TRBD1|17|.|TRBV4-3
TGCGCCAGCAGCCCACCGGGACAGGGGGCGTTCTTTACCGAGCAGTACTTC
CASSPPGQGAFFTEQYF
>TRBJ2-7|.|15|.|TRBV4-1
TGCGCCAGCAGCCAAGCTGAGGGCTTCTCCTACGAGCAGTACTTC
CASSQAEGFSYEQYF
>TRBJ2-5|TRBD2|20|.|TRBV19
TGTGCCAGTAGTACCCGGGGGGGGTCAAACCTTCCTCCTTACCAAGAGACCCAGTACTTC
CASSTRGGSNLPPYQETQYF
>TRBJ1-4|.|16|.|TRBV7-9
TGTGCCAGCAGCTTAGGGTATGGGGGGACTAATGAAAAACTGTTTTTT
CASSLGYGGTNEKLFF
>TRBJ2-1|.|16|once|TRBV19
TGTGCCAGTAGCACGATAAGCGGAGTCTCCTACAATGAGCAGTTCTTC
CASSTISGVSYNEQFF
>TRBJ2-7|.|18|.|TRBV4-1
TGCGCCAGCAGCCAAGATAGGGCCCGACAGAGGAGCTCCTACGAGCAGTACTTC
CASSQDRARQRSSYEQYF
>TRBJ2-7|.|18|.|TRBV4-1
TGCGCCAGCAGCCAAGATTTTGGGACACTCCCCGGATCCTACGAGCAGTACTTC
CASSQDFGTLPGSYEQYF
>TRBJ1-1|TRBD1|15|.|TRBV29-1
TGCAGCGTCGACACCGGGACAGGGGAGCGCACTGAAGCTTTCTTT
CSVDTGTGERTEAFF
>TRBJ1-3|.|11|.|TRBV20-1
TGCAGTGGGGGGGAAGGAAACACCATATATTTT
CSGGEGNTIYF
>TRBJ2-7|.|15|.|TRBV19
TGTGCCAGTAGGAGTGTGGCGGGCGTCTCCTACGAGCAGTACTTC
CASRSVAGVSYEQYF
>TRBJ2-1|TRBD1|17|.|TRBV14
TGTGCCAGCAGCCCAGGATCCGGGACAGGGGGGAGAGATGAGCAGTTCTTC
CASSPGSGTGGRDEQFF
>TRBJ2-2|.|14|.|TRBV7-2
TGTGCCAGCAGCTTAGCCTCCTCCACCGGGGAGCTGTTTTTT
CASSLASSTGELFF
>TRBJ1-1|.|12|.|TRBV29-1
TGCAGCGTTGTTGGTGAGGGAACTGAAGCTTTCTTT
CSVVGEGTEAFF
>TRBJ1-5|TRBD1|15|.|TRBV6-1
TGTGCCAGCATTCCTTTCGGACAGGGAAATCAGCCCCAGCATTTT
CASIPFGQGNQPQHF
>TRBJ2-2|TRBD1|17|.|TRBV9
TGTGCCAGCAGCGTAGAGAGGACAGGGCCTAATTCCGGGGAGCTGTTTTTT
CASSVERTGPNSGELFF
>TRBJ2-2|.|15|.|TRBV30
TGTGCCTGGAGTGTAAAGCATAGGAACACCGGGGAGCTGTTTTTT
CAWSVKHRNTGELFF
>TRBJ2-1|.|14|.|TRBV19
TGTGCCAGTAGCCAAGGGGGGGCCTACAATGAGCAGTTCTTC
CASSQGGAYNEQFF
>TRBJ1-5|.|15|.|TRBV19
TGTGCCAGTAGTATTGTTCAGGGAGGCCACCAGCCCCAGCATTTT
CASSIVQGGHQPQHF
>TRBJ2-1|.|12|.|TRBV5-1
TGCGCCAGCAGCTTGGCACTAGACGAGCAGTTCTTC
CASSLALDEQFF
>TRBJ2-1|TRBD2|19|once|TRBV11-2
TGTGCCAGCAGCCAACACCCACGGGCTAGCGGGACCTCCTACAATGAGCAGTTCTTC
CASSQHPRASGTSYNEQFF
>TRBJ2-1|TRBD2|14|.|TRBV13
TGTGCCAGCAGCCGGGGGGGGCTCCTTGGGGAGCAGTTCTTC
CASSRGGLLGEQFF
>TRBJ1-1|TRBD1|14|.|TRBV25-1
TGTGCCAGCAGTGAATATCCCACAGGGGCTGAAGCTTTCTTT
CASSEYPTGAEAFF
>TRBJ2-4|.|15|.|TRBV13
TGTGCCAGCAGCACGACTAGATCGAAGGGGAGCATTCAGTACTTC
CASSTTRSKGSIQYF
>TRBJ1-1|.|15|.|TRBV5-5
TGTGCCAGCAGCTTGGGGGCCAAGACCAACACTGAAGCTTTCTTT
CASSLGAKTNTEAFF
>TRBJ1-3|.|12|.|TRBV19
TGTGCCACCAGGGAGGGTTGGGACACCATATATTTT
CATREGWDTIYF
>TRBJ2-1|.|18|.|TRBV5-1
TGCGCCAGCAGCCCTCGCGGAGCGCACCAGAGCTCCTACAATGAGCAGTTCTTC
CASSPRGAHQSSYNEQFF
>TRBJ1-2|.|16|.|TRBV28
TGTGCCAGCAGTTTCGTGACTGAAATGCCTAACTATGGCTACACCTTC
CASSFVTEMPNYGYTF
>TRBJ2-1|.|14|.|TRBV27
TGTGCCAGCAGTTTTTATTACTCTTACAATGAGCAGTTCTTC
CASSFYYSYNEQFF
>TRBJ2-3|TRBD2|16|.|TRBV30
TGTGCCTGGAGTGTCGCCCTAGCGGGTAGCACAGATACGCAGTATTTT
CAWSVALAGSTDTQYF
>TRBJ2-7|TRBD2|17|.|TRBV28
TGTGCCAGCAGTCGACGGACTAGCGGGAGCATCTCCTACGAGCAGTACTTC
CASSRRTSGSISYEQYF